A selection of T cell receptor beta chains follows, all from one sample in a study of metastatic and nonmetastatic thyroid tumors. TCRdb reanalyzed the PCR reads with MiXCR. The sample holds some 27,000 clones, more than 20% seen once. The sequenced sample consisted of blood. The receptors here all came from a female donor with papillary thyroid cancer or a benign thyroid nodule (not recorded which). Some clones in this sample may be carry-over from other donors' samples. Each CDR3 is given with its conserved first and last residue. A D gene is named only where the DNA matches it firmly. Part of the rows lack a size; the others show once, few, many or a class for expanded clones.

abundance	j_gene	d_gene	v_gene	CDR3nt	CDR3aa
many	TRBJ1-2	.	TRBV19	TGTGCCAGTAGTATAGCCGGCTCTAACTATGGCTACACCTTC	CASSIAGSNYGYTF
.	TRBJ2-1	TRBD1	TRBV4-3	TGCGCCAGCAGCCAAGGGTTACGGACAGGGCCCTACAATGAGCAGTTCTTC	CASSQGLRTGPYNEQFF
.	TRBJ2-7	.	TRBV6-1	TGTGCCAGCAGTGAGGCCGGGGATTACGAGCAGTACTTC	CASSEAGDYEQYF
many	TRBJ2-2	.	TRBV5-1	TGCGCCAGCAGCTTGTGGTTCGGATCGAACACCGGGGAGCTGTTTTTT	CASSLWFGSNTGELFF
many	TRBJ1-1	.	TRBV30	TGTGCCTGGAGCCCCCAATCTTCAGTCACTGAAGCTTTCTTT	CAWSPQSSVTEAFF
.	TRBJ2-5	TRBD2	TRBV20-1	TGCAGTGCTAACGGACTAGAGGGAGTAGAGACCCAGTACTTC	CSANGLEGVETQYF
many	TRBJ2-1	TRBD2	TRBV4-1	TGCGCCAGCAGCCCTGGACTAGCGGCCTACAATGAGCAGTTCTTC	CASSPGLAAYNEQFF
.	TRBJ2-5	TRBD1	TRBV28	TGTGCCAGCAGCCCCCCGCGACAGGGGTCGGGAGAGACCCAGTACTTC	CASSPPRQGSGETQYF
medium-sized	TRBJ2-7	TRBD2	TRBV4-1	TGCGCCAGCAGCCTCTTTGCTAGCGGGAGGGCCGCCTACGAGCAGTACTTC	CASSLFASGRAAYEQYF
many	TRBJ1-1	.	TRBV25-1	TGTGCCAGCACCGTAGGCACTGAAGCTTTCTTT	CASTVGTEAFF
few	TRBJ2-1	.	TRBV4-2	TGTGCCAGCAGCCCAGGACAGCCCAGCTCCTACAATGAGCAGTTCTTC	CASSPGQPSSYNEQFF
many	TRBJ1-5	.	TRBV6-1	TGTGCCAGCAGCCTACAGGGAGTGGGTCAGCCCCAGCATTTT	CASSLQGVGQPQHF
many	TRBJ1-2	.	TRBV5-4	TGTGCCAGCAGCCCCTACACCGGCTATGGCTACACCTTC	CASSPYTGYGYTF
.	TRBJ2-3	.	TRBV6-5	TGTGCGAGCAGTTTCTCAGGGACTGGGGTCACAGATACGCAGTATTTT	CASSFSGTGVTDTQYF
.	TRBJ2-7	.	TRBV5-1	TGCGCCAGCAGGTCTTTAGGGTCAGTGTTCCACGAGCAGTACTTC	CASRSLGSVFHEQYF
many	TRBJ2-5	.	TRBV9	TGTGCCAGCAACGGAAATAGCGGTGTGGAGACCCAGTACTTC	CASNGNSGVETQYF
few	TRBJ2-7	TRBD2	TRBV10-1	TGCGCCAGCAGCTCCGGTCTAGCGGGAACCTACGAGCAGTACTTC	CASSSGLAGTYEQYF
large	TRBJ1-2	.	TRBV28	TGTGCCAGCAGTTTTGGCTATGGCTACACCTTC	CASSFGYGYTF
few	TRBJ2-3	.	TRBV6-4	TGTGCCAGCAGTGACGTGATCACAGATACGCAGTATTTT	CASSDVITDTQYF
many	TRBJ2-2	.	TRBV14	TGTGCCAGCAGCCGGGATATCTCCGGCGGGGAGCTGTTTTTT	CASSRDISGGELFF
many	TRBJ2-1	TRBD2	TRBV19	TGTGCCAGCCAACTAGCGGGAGTTCTCAATGAGCAGTTCTTC	CASQLAGVLNEQFF
.	TRBJ1-6	TRBD1	TRBV6-1	TGTGCCAGCAAGAGGGACAGGGGTTATAATTCACCCCTCCACTTT	CASKRDRGYNSPLHF
many	TRBJ2-1	TRBD2	TRBV19	TGTGCCAGTAGTACCCTAGCGGGAGCCGACAATGAGCAGTTCTTC	CASSTLAGADNEQFF
many	TRBJ1-2	.	TRBV6-2/TRBV6-3	TGTGCCAGCAGGACAGGTCCCCGGGACTATGGCTACACCTTC	CASRTGPRDYGYTF